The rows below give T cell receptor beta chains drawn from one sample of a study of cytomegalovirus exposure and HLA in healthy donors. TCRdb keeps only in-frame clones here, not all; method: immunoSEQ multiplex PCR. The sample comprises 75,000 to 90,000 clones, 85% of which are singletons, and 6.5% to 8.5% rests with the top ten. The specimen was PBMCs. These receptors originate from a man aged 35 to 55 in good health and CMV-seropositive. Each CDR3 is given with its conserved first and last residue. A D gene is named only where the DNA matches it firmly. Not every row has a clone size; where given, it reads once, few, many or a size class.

CDR3 DNA: TGTGCCAGCAGCCGAGCCGGTAGCTCCTATAATTCACCCCTCCACTTT
CDR3 protein: CASSRAGSSYNSPLHF
D gene: .
J gene: TRBJ1-6
V gene: TRBV28
clone size: few

CDR3 DNA: TGTGCCAGCAGCTACATACAGGGGGTGTTTTACGAGCAGTACTTC
CDR3 protein: CASSYIQGVFYEQYF
D gene: TRBD1
J gene: TRBJ2-7
V gene: TRBV11-2
clone size: .

CDR3 DNA: TGTGCCAGCAGCTTTCGGGACAGGGGTAACTATGGCTACACCTTC
CDR3 protein: CASSFRDRGNYGYTF
D gene: TRBD1
J gene: TRBJ1-2
V gene: TRBV7-8
clone size: .

CDR3 DNA: TGTGCCATCAGGGAACCCGACAGGGCTGGAAACACCATATATTTT
CDR3 protein: CAIREPDRAGNTIYF
D gene: TRBD1
J gene: TRBJ1-3
V gene: TRBV10-3
clone size: .

CDR3 DNA: TGTGCCAGCAGCCGGTGGCGGTCAACTAATGAAAAACTGTTTTTT
CDR3 protein: CASSRWRSTNEKLFF
D gene: .
J gene: TRBJ1-4
V gene: TRBV14
clone size: .

CDR3 DNA: TGTGCCAGCAGTTACGAGGGAGGTGGGTACGAGCAGTACTTC
CDR3 protein: CASSYEGGGYEQYF
D gene: .
J gene: TRBJ2-7
V gene: TRBV6-5
clone size: .

CDR3 DNA: TGTGCCAGCAGCCAAGTCCAGGATCAAACCTACGAGCAGTACTTC
CDR3 protein: CASSQVQDQTYEQYF
D gene: .
J gene: TRBJ2-7
V gene: TRBV4-2
clone size: .

CDR3 DNA: TGTGCCAGCAGCTTCGGAGCGGGACCTCCGGATGAGCAGTTCTTC
CDR3 protein: CASSFGAGPPDEQFF
D gene: TRBD2
J gene: TRBJ2-1
V gene: TRBV9
clone size: once

CDR3 DNA: TGTGCCAGCAGCAAACCCAGGGCTGGAAACACCATATATTTT
CDR3 protein: CASSKPRAGNTIYF
D gene: .
J gene: TRBJ1-3
V gene: TRBV21-1
clone size: few

CDR3 DNA: TGTGCCAGCAGTCAAAGACAGGGTGTACGGGGCTACACCTTC
CDR3 protein: CASSQRQGVRGYTF
D gene: TRBD1
J gene: TRBJ1-2
V gene: TRBV6-5
clone size: once

CDR3 DNA: TGTGCCAGCAGCTCGACAGGGGGCGCCGGGACCGGGGAGCTGTTTTTT
CDR3 protein: CASSSTGGAGTGELFF
D gene: TRBD1
J gene: TRBJ2-2
V gene: TRBV11-3
clone size: .

CDR3 DNA: TGTGCCACTTCAGGGTATACTGAAGCTTTCTTT
CDR3 protein: CATSGYTEAFF
D gene: .
J gene: TRBJ1-1
V gene: TRBV6-5
clone size: .

CDR3 DNA: TGCGCCAGCAGCCCCCCGACAGGATCCACTGAAGCTTTCTTT
CDR3 protein: CASSPPTGSTEAFF
D gene: .
J gene: TRBJ1-1
V gene: TRBV5-1
clone size: .

CDR3 DNA: TGTGCCAGCAGCCAAGTAGCCGGGGGGGCGGGCAATGAGCAGTTCTTC
CDR3 protein: CASSQVAGGAGNEQFF
D gene: TRBD2
J gene: TRBJ2-1
V gene: TRBV14
clone size: .

CDR3 DNA: TGTGCCAGCAGTGAATGGGCTACCCGGTACCAAGAGACCCAGTACTTC
CDR3 protein: CASSEWATRYQETQYF
D gene: .
J gene: TRBJ2-5
V gene: TRBV2
clone size: .

CDR3 DNA: TGTGCCAGCAGCTTGGCACAGGGGGCGCGCACAGATACGCAGTATTTT
CDR3 protein: CASSLAQGARTDTQYF
D gene: TRBD1
J gene: TRBJ2-3
V gene: TRBV5-8
clone size: .

CDR3 DNA: TGTGCCAGCAGTGCCGGTCCCCGTCGAGGAGCTTTCTTT
CDR3 protein: CASSAGPRRGAFF
D gene: .
J gene: TRBJ1-1
V gene: TRBV6-1
clone size: .

CDR3 DNA: TGTGCCAGCAAACAGGGGGCCTCCTACGAGCAGTACTTC
CDR3 protein: CASKQGASYEQYF
D gene: TRBD1
J gene: TRBJ2-7
V gene: TRBV6-5
clone size: .

CDR3 DNA: TGTGCCAGCAGCTTGGTGGGGGGGGGAAACATTCAGTACTTC
CDR3 protein: CASSLVGGGNIQYF
D gene: TRBD2
J gene: TRBJ2-4
V gene: TRBV5-4
clone size: .

CDR3 DNA: TGTGCCAGCAGGCACAACACAGATACGCAGTATTTT
CDR3 protein: CASRHNTDTQYF
D gene: .
J gene: TRBJ2-3
V gene: TRBV6-6
clone size: once

CDR3 DNA: TGTGCCAGCAGTTCTAGCGGGAGGGCCCTAGAGACCCAGTACTTC
CDR3 protein: CASSSSGRALETQYF
D gene: TRBD2
J gene: TRBJ2-5
V gene: TRBV25-1
clone size: few

CDR3 DNA: TGTGCCAGCAGCTTAGACAGGGGGACCCCTGAAGCTTTCTTT
CDR3 protein: CASSLDRGTPEAFF
D gene: TRBD1
J gene: TRBJ1-1
V gene: TRBV7-9
clone size: .

CDR3 DNA: TGTGCCAGCAGCCTCTTGGGGACAGCGGGTATTCGGTTCCCTGAAGCTTTCTTT
CDR3 protein: CASSLLGTAGIRFPEAFF
D gene: TRBD1
J gene: TRBJ1-1
V gene: TRBV5-5
clone size: once

CDR3 DNA: TGTGCCAGCAGTTGGACAGCTACAGATACGCAGTATTTT
CDR3 protein: CASSWTATDTQYF
D gene: .
J gene: TRBJ2-3
V gene: TRBV2
clone size: .

CDR3 DNA: TGTGCCAGCAGCCCACTCACTAGCGGGGGGGAACAATACAATGAGCAGTTCTTC
CDR3 protein: CASSPLTSGGEQYNEQFF
D gene: TRBD2
J gene: TRBJ2-1
V gene: TRBV11-2
clone size: once

CDR3 DNA: TGTGCCAGCAGTTATTCCGGGCGGGGGGGTGCAGATACGCAGTATTTT
CDR3 protein: CASSYSGRGGADTQYF
D gene: TRBD2
J gene: TRBJ2-3
V gene: TRBV6-9
clone size: .

CDR3 DNA: TGTGCCAGCAGTGAACGTGCTGGCACCTACAATGAGCAGTTCTTC
CDR3 protein: CASSERAGTYNEQFF
D gene: .
J gene: TRBJ2-1
V gene: TRBV6-1
clone size: once

CDR3 DNA: TGTGCCAGCAGTTCGGGACAGGGGACTGAAGCTTTCTTT
CDR3 protein: CASSSGQGTEAFF
D gene: TRBD1
J gene: TRBJ1-1
V gene: TRBV28
clone size: .

CDR3 DNA: TGTGCCAGCAAGGCTAGCGGGAGCTCAACCTACGAGCAGTACTTC
CDR3 protein: CASKASGSSTYEQYF
D gene: TRBD2
J gene: TRBJ2-7
V gene: TRBV2
clone size: .

CDR3 DNA: TGTGCCAGCAGCTTATATAGCGGAGATAGCACAGATACGCAGTATTTT
CDR3 protein: CASSLYSGDSTDTQYF
D gene: .
J gene: TRBJ2-3
V gene: TRBV7-2
clone size: .

CDR3 DNA: TGTGCCAGCAGCTTAGTGGGGGGGATGAACACTGAAGCTTTCTTT
CDR3 protein: CASSLVGGMNTEAFF
D gene: .
J gene: TRBJ1-1
V gene: TRBV7-2
clone size: .

CDR3 DNA: TGTGCCAGCAACCGGGGGGTTGCCTCTTATGGCGAGCAGTACTTC
CDR3 protein: CASNRGVASYGEQYF
D gene: TRBD2
J gene: TRBJ2-7
V gene: TRBV6-6
clone size: few

CDR3 DNA: TGTGCCAGCAGTGCTCGTAGGAGTGGAAACACCATATATTTT
CDR3 protein: CASSARRSGNTIYF
D gene: .
J gene: TRBJ1-3
V gene: TRBV2
clone size: .

CDR3 DNA: TGTGCCATTTCGGACAGATTAAATTCACCCCTCCACTTT
CDR3 protein: CAISDRLNSPLHF
D gene: .
J gene: TRBJ1-6
V gene: TRBV6-6
clone size: .

CDR3 DNA: TGTGCTAGCAGCTTCGGGGGGGCGGGAGATACGCAGTATTTT
CDR3 protein: CASSFGGAGDTQYF
D gene: TRBD2
J gene: TRBJ2-3
V gene: TRBV7-7
clone size: .

CDR3 DNA: TGCGCCAGCAGTCGAGTCGGGGAGACCCAGTACTTC
CDR3 protein: CASSRVGETQYF
D gene: .
J gene: TRBJ2-5
V gene: TRBV10-2
clone size: .

CDR3 DNA: TGTGCCAGCAGCGGGGACGGGACTATTTACGAGCAGTACTTC
CDR3 protein: CASSGDGTIYEQYF
D gene: .
J gene: TRBJ2-7
V gene: TRBV21-1
clone size: .

CDR3 DNA: TGTGCCAGCAGCGGGTTTACCGGGGAGACCCAGTACTTC
CDR3 protein: CASSGFTGETQYF
D gene: .
J gene: TRBJ2-5
V gene: TRBV5-4
clone size: .

CDR3 DNA: TGTGCCAGCAGCTTGCAGGGTGCCACTGAAGCTTTCTTT
CDR3 protein: CASSLQGATEAFF
D gene: .
J gene: TRBJ1-1
V gene: TRBV7-3
clone size: .

CDR3 DNA: TGTGCCAGCAGTTCCCGTAGGGGAATGAACACTGAAGCTTTCTTT
CDR3 protein: CASSSRRGMNTEAFF
D gene: .
J gene: TRBJ1-1
V gene: TRBV5-4
clone size: .

CDR3 DNA: TGTGCCAGCAGCTTAGCTTTGGCACCTGGAAACACCATATATTTT
CDR3 protein: CASSLALAPGNTIYF
D gene: .
J gene: TRBJ1-3
V gene: TRBV7-8
clone size: .

CDR3 DNA: TGTGCTAGTGGTCCGACGGCAGCGGGGGGGCCGAACATTCAGTACTTC
CDR3 protein: CASGPTAAGGPNIQYF
D gene: TRBD2
J gene: TRBJ2-4
V gene: TRBV12-5
clone size: .

CDR3 DNA: TGTGCCAGCAGTTTAATCGGACAAGCCTATGGCTACACCTTC
CDR3 protein: CASSLIGQAYGYTF
D gene: .
J gene: TRBJ1-2
V gene: TRBV27
clone size: .

CDR3 DNA: TGTGCCAGCAGCGTAGGCTCTAGCGGGAGGTCCGAGCAGTACTTC
CDR3 protein: CASSVGSSGRSEQYF
D gene: TRBD2
J gene: TRBJ2-7
V gene: TRBV9
clone size: .

CDR3 DNA: TGTGCCAGCAGGGGACTAGCGGAGTGGAATGAGCAGTTCTTC
CDR3 protein: CASRGLAEWNEQFF
D gene: TRBD2
J gene: TRBJ2-1
V gene: TRBV2
clone size: .

CDR3 DNA: TGTGCCAGCAGAAGAGCGGGGTCTACCGGGGAGCTGTTTTTT
CDR3 protein: CASRRAGSTGELFF
D gene: TRBD2
J gene: TRBJ2-2
V gene: TRBV6-1
clone size: .

CDR3 DNA: TGTGCCAGCAGCCCGACGACAGGGAACACCGGGGAGCTGTTTTTT
CDR3 protein: CASSPTTGNTGELFF
D gene: .
J gene: TRBJ2-2
V gene: TRBV9
clone size: few

CDR3 DNA: TGCGCCAGCAGCCCTTCTCGGACAGTACAAGAGACCCAGTACTTC
CDR3 protein: CASSPSRTVQETQYF
D gene: .
J gene: TRBJ2-5
V gene: TRBV5-1
clone size: .

CDR3 DNA: TGCGCCAGCAGCTTGGGGCGGAGCGAGCCCTACGGGCAGTACTTC
CDR3 protein: CASSLGRSEPYGQYF
D gene: .
J gene: TRBJ2-5
V gene: TRBV5-1
clone size: .

CDR3 DNA: TGCGCCAGCAGCTTGGCCGGGACAGGGAACACTGAAGCTTTCTTT
CDR3 protein: CASSLAGTGNTEAFF
D gene: TRBD1
J gene: TRBJ1-1
V gene: TRBV5-1
clone size: few

CDR3 DNA: TGTGCCAGCAGACGACAGAACACTGAAGCTTTCTTT
CDR3 protein: CASRRQNTEAFF
D gene: .
J gene: TRBJ1-1
V gene: TRBV6-5
clone size: .

CDR3 DNA: TGCGCCAGCAGCTTGGTAGCCGACAGGGGTAACTATGGCTACACCTTC
CDR3 protein: CASSLVADRGNYGYTF
D gene: TRBD1
J gene: TRBJ1-2
V gene: TRBV5-1
clone size: .

CDR3 DNA: TGTGCCAGCAGCTTCCTAGCGGGGGGGAGCACAGATACGCAGTATTTT
CDR3 protein: CASSFLAGGSTDTQYF
D gene: TRBD2
J gene: TRBJ2-3
V gene: TRBV7-9
clone size: .

CDR3 DNA: TGCAGCGTTGAGTTTGGGACTAGCACAGATACGCAGTATTTT
CDR3 protein: CSVEFGTSTDTQYF
D gene: .
J gene: TRBJ2-3
V gene: TRBV29-1
clone size: .

CDR3 DNA: TGTGCCAGCAGCGTAGATTCACGTCCCTTCTTAGGGGGCCTAACCAAAAACATTCAGTACTTC
CDR3 protein: CASSVDSRPFLGGLTKNIQYF
D gene: TRBD1
J gene: TRBJ2-4
V gene: TRBV9
clone size: few

CDR3 DNA: TGTGCCAGCAGTTACGGCGGGAACACTGAAGCTTTCTTT
CDR3 protein: CASSYGGNTEAFF
D gene: .
J gene: TRBJ1-1
V gene: TRBV6-6
clone size: .

CDR3 DNA: TGTGCCAGCAGCTCCAAGACAGGGCCCCAGCATTTT
CDR3 protein: CASSSKTGPQHF
D gene: .
J gene: TRBJ1-5
V gene: TRBV7-2
clone size: .

CDR3 DNA: TGCGCCAGCAGCTGGGGGGAGAATTCACCCCTCCACTTT
CDR3 protein: CASSWGENSPLHF
D gene: .
J gene: TRBJ1-6
V gene: TRBV5-1
clone size: once